These 25 T cell receptor beta chains were sequenced from one sample in a study of blood T cell repertoires in COVID-19. Assay used: immunoSEQ multiplex PCR; TCRdb lists only in-frame clones, some missing. The data hold 200,000 to 300,000 clones, with around nine tenths observed a single time. The sequenced sample consisted of PBMCs or T cells enriched from blood (not recorded which). These receptors were collected from a young woman who had recovered from COVID-19.

This chain links TRBV4-3 with TRBJ2-7, with TRBD1 matching 9 bases. CDR1 LGHNA and CDR2 YSLEER come from the germline V gene. This CDR3 has 17 residues. V lost 0 bases, J lost 2 bases, and 8 bases stayed unmatched. CDR3: CASSQDVDRGLTYEQYF. The DNA of the CDR3 is TGCGCCAGCAGCCAAGATGTGGACAGGGGACTTACCTACGAGCAGTACTTC.

The genes are TRBV18 and TRBJ1-1; 8 bases fit TRBD1. Germline V gives CDR1 KGHSH, CDR2 LQKENI. This CDR3 is built from 17 residues. The J segment lost 1 base and the V segment lost 4 bases, leaving 11 bases of the junction unmatched. The CDR3 protein is CASSRQGIESGNTEAFF. In nucleotides, the CDR3 is TGTGCCAGCTCACGACAGGGGATTGAATCGGGGAACACTGAAGCTTTCTTT.

This chain uses TRBV2 with TRBJ2-1; TRBD2 matches at 7 bases. In germline, CDR1 is SNHLY, CDR2 FYNNEI. The length of the CDR3 is 15 residues. The junction had 9 bases not matched to a gene; V was cut back by 6 bases and J by 4 bases. This CDR3 is CASRAPGRDYNEQFF. Here the CDR3 DNA reads TGTGCCAGCAGGGCCCCGGGGAGGGATTACAATGAGCAGTTCTTC.

This clone was seen a few times. The gene calls are TRBV27 and TRBJ1-2; D may be TRBD1 (5 bases). Germline-derived CDR1 and CDR2 are MNHEY and SMNVEV (reference sequence). Trimming took 0 bases from V and 1 from J, leaving 12 bases between them. The CDR3 is made up of 16 amino acids. CDR3: CASSLSRGTNNYGYTF. CDR3 coding DNA: TGTGCCAGCAGTTTATCAAGGGGCACAAATAACTATGGCTACACCTTC.

The chain recombines TRBV4-3 with TRBJ2-1; 10 positions agree with TRBD2. This CDR3 has 15 residues. From germline, CDR1 is LGHNA and CDR2 YSLEER. V shed 4 bases, J shed 10 bases, and the junction held 10 bases outside the gene matches. The CDR3 is CASSLERGGPWEQFF. The CDR3 DNA reads TGCGCCAGCAGCCTAGAGCGGGGGGGCCCTTGGGAGCAGTTCTTC.

The V gene is TRBV3-1 (or the pseudogene TRBV3-2), the J gene TRBJ2-1; perhaps TRBD2 as D (7 bases). Trimming pared 1 base from V and 7 bases from J, leaving 14 bases between. Germline CDR1 is LGHDT and CDR2 is YNNKEL (reference sequence). This CDR3 is 15 amino acids long. The CDR3 spells CASSQAPRGGNEQFF. The DNA for the CDR3 is TGTGCCAGCAGCCAAGCCCCTAGGGGGGGGAATGAGCAGTTCTTC.

V usage is TRBV9 and J usage is TRBJ2-3; the match to TRBD2 covers 14 bases. The CDR3 length is 17 residues. Unmatched junction bases numbered 5, after V lost 4 bases and J lost 1 base. CDR1 and CDR2 (germline): SGDLS, YYNGEE. The CDR3 sequence: CASSRRLAGGRTDTQYF. Here the CDR3 DNA reads TGTGCCAGCAGCAGACGACTAGCGGGGGGGCGCACAGATACGCAGTATTTT.

The genes are TRBV19 and TRBJ1-4; TRBD1 matches 8 bases. V shed 5 bases, J shed 2 bases, and the junction held 7 bases outside the gene matches. This CDR3 has 16 amino acids. Germline CDR1 reads LNHDA; CDR2 reads SQIVND (reference sequence). The CDR3 loop reads CASSQQGAGTNEKLFF. Written as DNA, the CDR3 is TGTGCCAGTAGTCAGCAGGGGGCTGGGACTAATGAAAAACTGTTTTTT.

For the CDR3, the DNA is TGTGCCAGCAGCCTCCACGGGAACCAAGAGACCCAGTACTTC. It yields the protein CASSLHGNQETQYF. The chain carries TRBV7-9 and TRBJ2-5; D might be TRBD2 (5 bases). The germline V and J ends were trimmed by 5 bases and 0 bases, with 10 bases remaining between them. Germline values: CDR1 SEHNR, CDR2 FQNEAQ (reference sequence). The CDR3 extends over 14 amino acids.

J is TRBJ2-1 and V is TRBV9; D is undetermined. V was trimmed by 3 bases and J by 7 bases, leaving 8 bases between them. Germline assignment: CDR1 SGDLS and CDR2 YYNGEE. The CDR3 runs 12 residues. This CDR3 is CASSAPTNEQFF. Here the CDR3 DNA reads TGTGCCAGCAGCGCCCCAACTAATGAGCAGTTCTTC.

This sequence joins TRBV19 and TRBJ2-7; D may be TRBD2 (6 bases). V lost 5 bases and J lost 0, with 8 bases in between. This CDR3 region has 13 residues. Looked up from germline, CDR1 is LNHDA and CDR2 is SQIVND (reference sequence). CDR3 sequence (DNA): TGTGCCAGTAGTCCGGGACTCTCCTACGAGCAGTACTTC. Encoded protein: CASSPGLSYEQYF.

V and J are TRBV2 and TRBJ1-2; 9 bases are a match to TRBD1. CDR1 and CDR2 (germline): SNHLY, FYNNEI. The ends lost 6 bases at V and 5 bases at J; junction bases unmatched: 10. The CDR3 is made up of 15 amino acids. In DNA, the CDR3 is TGTGCCAGCAGACCGGGACAGGGATCCCTTTATGGCTACACCTTC. It specifies CASRPGQGSLYGYTF.

V gene TRBV5-1 combines with J gene TRBJ1-1; TRBD1 might be the D (6 bases). The CDR3 runs 16 residues. With 0 bases removed from V and 5 bases from J, the gap between germline ends came to 17 bases. Germline V gene sequence: CDR1 SGHRS, CDR2 YFSETQ. The CDR3 reads CASSLATGGDKTEAFF. CDR3 sequence (DNA): TGCGCCAGCAGCTTGGCGACAGGTGGGGATAAAACTGAAGCTTTCTTT. Looking up the rest from reference TRBV5-1 and TRBJ1-1 gives the full variable domain: KAGVTQTPRYLIKTRGQQVTLSCSPISGHRSVSWYQQTPGQGLQFLFEYFSETQRNKGNFPGRFSGRQFSNSRSEMNVSTLELGDSALYLCASSLATGGDKTEAFFGQGTRLTVV.

The chain is built from TRBV6-5 and TRBJ2-5; 8 bases agree with TRBD1. Losses at the gene ends were 6 bases for V and 2 bases for J; bases not matched to a gene: 5. The CDR3 runs to 14 residues. CDR1 is MNHEY and CDR2 is SVGAGI in the germline V gene. The CDR3 reads CASRGTGLQETQYF. The CDR3 DNA reads as TGTGCCAGCAGAGGGACAGGCTTGCAAGAGACCCAGTACTTC.

The chain has TRBV9 and TRBJ1-1; possible D gene TRBD1, 6 bases. Trimming removed 0 bases from V and 0 bases from J, with 12 bases in between. Germline CDR1 SGDLS, CDR2 YYNGEE. The CDR3 contains 16 residues. The CDR3 sequence: CASSVATGTMNTEAFF. The CDR3 coding sequence is TGTGCCAGCAGCGTAGCTACAGGGACCATGAACACTGAAGCTTTCTTT. Combining the CDR3 with reference TRBV9 and TRBJ1-1 gives the whole variable domain DSGVTQTPKHLITATGQRVTLRCSPRSGDLSVYWYQQSLDQGLQFLIQYYNGEERAKGNILERFSAQQFPDLHSELNLSSLELGDSALYFCASSVATGTMNTEAFFGQGTRLTVV.

V is TRBV7-6 and J is TRBJ1-5; tentative D call: TRBD1 (5 bases). Per the germline V gene, CDR1 is SGHVS and CDR2 is FNYEAQ. This CDR3 spans 15 amino acids. V shed 0 bases and J shed 5 bases, with 11 bases lying between them. The chain's CDR3 is CASSLASGGHQPQHF. CDR3 in DNA: TGTGCCAGCAGCTTAGCTTCGGGGGGTCATCAGCCCCAGCATTTT.

The sample holds a few counts of this clone. The V and J genes are TRBV7-8 and TRBJ1-6, with a possible D match to TRBD1 (5 bases). There are 16 residues in the CDR3. Trimming pared 7 bases from V and 4 bases from J, leaving 17 bases between. Germline CDR1 reads SGHVS; CDR2 reads FQNEAQ. CDR3 in amino acids: CASTVSGGEYNSPLHF. The CDR3, as DNA: TGTGCCAGCACTGTAAGTGGGGGGGAATATAATTCACCCCTCCACTTT.

The chain joins TRBV28 to TRBJ1-3; 8 bases line up with TRBD1. There are 16 residues in the CDR3. CDR1 MDHEN and CDR2 SYDVKM come from the germline V gene. Germline trimming cut 5 bases from V and 0 bases from J; bases unmatched to any gene: 6. CDR3 in amino acids: CASSGTGDFSGNTIYF. In nucleotides, the CDR3 is TGTGCCAGCAGTGGGACAGGTGACTTCTCTGGAAACACCATATATTTT.

The genes are TRBV11-2 and TRBJ2-7; TRBD2 matches 14 bases. Germline-derived CDR1 and CDR2 are SGHAT and FQNNGV. V trimming: 1 base; J trimming: 9 bases; junction bases outside the gene matches: 5. The CDR3 runs 15 residues. The CDR3 DNA follows: TGTGCCAGCAGCTTAGGAGGACTAGCGGGGGGTTTGCAGTACTTC. Encoded protein: CASSLGGLAGGLQYF.

The rearrangement uses TRBV15 and TRBJ2-5, with TRBD2 identical over 12 bases. This CDR3 contains 16 residues. After removal of 2 bases from V and 5 bases from J, the junction contained 6 bases not matched to a gene. The germline CDR1 and CDR2 sequences are LNHNV and YYDKDF (reference sequence). CDR3 region: CATSRRLAGAGETQYF. Written as DNA, the CDR3 is TGTGCCACCAGCAGAAGACTAGCGGGGGCCGGGGAGACCCAGTACTTC.

This chain links TRBV11-2 with TRBJ2-1; TRBD1 aligns across 11 bases. The ends lost 9 bases at V and 2 bases at J; junction bases unmatched: 12. Germline CDR1 and CDR2: SGHAT and FQNNGV. CDR3 size: 17 residues. The CDR3 loop reads CASEPGQGVPTYNEQFF. DNA for the CDR3: TGTGCCAGTGAACCGGGACAGGGGGTACCGACCTACAATGAGCAGTTCTTC.

The J gene is TRBJ2-7, the V gene TRBV7-4, with TRBD2 matching over 9 bases. CDR3 length equals 16 residues. CDR1 SGHVT and CDR2 SQSDAQ come from the germline V gene. Trimming cost V 1 base and J 7 bases; bases outside gene matches: 11. DNA for the CDR3: TGTGCCAGCAGCTTAGGTTCGCTAGCGGGAATCTCGGAGCAGTACTTC. As protein: CASSLGSLAGISEQYF.

This clone was seen a single time. This sequence joins TRBV9 and TRBJ1-4, with 7 bases that match TRBD1. This CDR3 contains 15 residues. Trimming took 4 bases from V and 8 from J; bases not matched to a gene: 11. From germline, CDR1 is SGDLS and CDR2 YYNGEE. The DNA for the CDR3 is TGTGCCAGCAGCTACCGGACAGGTAGGAAGGAAAAACTGTTTTTT. Amino acids: CASSYRTGRKEKLFF.

This clone was detected a few times. This rearrangement joins TRBV11-2 to TRBJ1-1; 10 nucleotides agree with TRBD1. This CDR3 is 16 amino acids long. The V and J ends lost 4 bases and 5 bases, in that order; junction bases with no gene match: 10. Germline V gives CDR1 SGHAT, CDR2 FQNNGV. CDR3 region: CASSSRDRGGGTEAFF. CDR3 DNA: TGTGCCAGCAGCTCCCGGGACAGGGGCGGGGGAACTGAAGCTTTCTTT.

The genes are TRBV5-1 and TRBJ1-5; no definite D call. Per germline, CDR1 SGHRS and CDR2 YFSETQ. V gave up 0 bases and J gave up 0 bases, with 4 bases separating them. The CDR3 has 14 amino acids. The CDR3 loop reads CASSLDNSNQPQHF. In DNA form, the CDR3 reads TGCGCCAGCAGCTTGGATAATAGCAATCAGCCCCAGCATTTT. Looking up the rest from reference TRBV5-1 and TRBJ1-5 gives the full variable domain: KAGVTQTPRYLIKTRGQQVTLSCSPISGHRSVSWYQQTPGQGLQFLFEYFSETQRNKGNFPGRFSGRQFSNSRSEMNVSTLELGDSALYLCASSLDNSNQPQHFGDGTRLSIL.